A selection of T cell receptor beta chains follows, all from one sample in a study of tumor-infiltrating lymphocytes in primary liver carcinoma. TCRdb fed the multiplex PCR reads into MiXCR, producing one record per CDR3 protein. The table has approximately 110,000 distinct CDR3 sequences, 64% seen once. Source material: liver tumor tissue from sampling region 3. These receptor sequences come from a woman in her sixties or seventies with primary liver carcinoma and hepatitis B virus infection. Each CDR3 is given with its conserved first and last residue. Fields, in order: J gene, V gene, D gene, clone size, CDR3 DNA, CDR3 protein. A D gene is named only where the DNA matches it firmly. Some rows have no size entry. The others give once, few or many, or a class for an expanded clone.

J: TRBJ1-1
V: TRBV20-1
D: -
size: -
DNA: TGCAGTGCCAAAATGCGAGGGGCTGAAGCTTTCTTT
CDR3: CSAKMRGAEAFF

J: TRBJ1-2
V: TRBV6-5
D: TRBD1
size: -
DNA: TGTGACAGCAGACCGGACAGGGGGCTTGGTTACACCTTC
CDR3: CDSRPDRGLGYTF

J: TRBJ2-2
V: TRBV5-1
D: -
size: -
DNA: TGCGCCAGCAGCTTGAGGACCGCGACCCACACCGGGGAGCTGTTTTTT
CDR3: CASSLRTATHTGELFF

J: TRBJ1-5
V: TRBV12-3/TRBV12-4
D: -
size: many
DNA: TGTGCCAGCAGCCCGAATTCGTTTAGCAATCAGCCCCAGCATTTT
CDR3: CASSPNSFSNQPQHF

J: TRBJ2-4
V: TRBV20-1
D: TRBD1
size: -
DNA: TGCACTGCTACGAACAGGGGGCATGGGAAAAACATTCAGTACTTC
CDR3: CTATNRGHGKNIQYF

J: TRBJ2-7
V: TRBV7-8
D: TRBD2
size: many
DNA: TGTGCCAGCAGCTTAATGGGACTAGGTGGTCGCGAGCAGTACTTC
CDR3: CASSLMGLGGREQYF

J: TRBJ1-4
V: TRBV5-1
D: TRBD1
size: -
DNA: TGCGCCAGCAGCTCAGGGGGTGCAACTAATGAAAAACTGCTTTTT
CDR3: CASSSGGATNEKLLF

J: TRBJ2-3
V: TRBV11-3
D: -
size: -
DNA: TGTGCCAGCAGCCTCGGACTGGACACAGGTACGCAGTATTTT
CDR3: CASSLGLDTGTQYF

J: TRBJ2-1
V: TRBV11-2
D: -
size: -
DNA: TGCGCCATAAGCCTCCCCCCGGGGCAGTACATTGAGGAGTTCTTC
CDR3: CAISLPPGQYIEEFF

J: TRBJ2-4
V: TRBV29-1
D: -
size: once
DNA: TGCGGCGTTGAAGTTCTTGGGGGGACTAAAAACATTCAGTACTTC
CDR3: CGVEVLGGTKNIQYF

J: TRBJ2-5
V: TRBV11-3
D: -
size: -
DNA: TGTGCCAGCAGCTTAGAGTTGGCGACAAGGGGCTGGCAAGAGACCCAGTACTTC
CDR3: CASSLELATRGWQETQYF

J: TRBJ1-5
V: TRBV19
D: TRBD1
size: few
DNA: TGTGCCAGTAGTATAGGAGGAGGACAGGGAGGGCAGCCCCAGCATTTT
CDR3: CASSIGGGQGGQPQHF

J: TRBJ2-7
V: TRBV4-2
D: TRBD2
size: many
DNA: TGTGCCAGCAGCCTGGGACTAGCGGGTCCCTACGAGCAGTACTTC
CDR3: CASSLGLAGPYEQYF

J: TRBJ1-2
V: TRBV11-2
D: -
size: -
DNA: TGTGCCAGCAGCTTGGACACTACAGGAACCTATGGCTACACCTTC
CDR3: CASSLDTTGTYGYTF

J: TRBJ2-5
V: TRBV11-3
D: TRBD2
size: many
DNA: TGTGCCAGCAGCTTAGGGGGACTAGCGGTACCCCTCACCTTCCAAGAGACCCAGTACTTC
CDR3: CASSLGGLAVPLTFQETQYF

J: TRBJ1-2
V: TRBV29-1
D: TRBD1
size: -
DNA: TGCAGCTTTGAAGTCGCTGGGCAAACAGGGGGCGGCTATGGCTACACCTTC
CDR3: CSFEVAGQTGGGYGYTF

J: TRBJ2-3
V: TRBV29-1
D: -
size: many
DNA: TGCAGCGGGGAGGGGGCGGAAGATACGCAGTATTTT
CDR3: CSGEGAEDTQYF

J: TRBJ1-2
V: TRBV28
D: TRBD1
size: few
DNA: TGTGCCAGCAGTTCCGCTCATCCGGGACAGGGGAACTATGGCTACACCTTC
CDR3: CASSSAHPGQGNYGYTF

J: TRBJ2-1
V: TRBV4-2
D: TRBD2
size: -
DNA: TGTGCCATCAGCCAGGATTTTACTAGCGGATCCTACAATGAGCAGTTCTTC
CDR3: CAISQDFTSGSYNEQFF

J: TRBJ2-2
V: TRBV6-1
D: -
size: many
DNA: TGTGCCAGCAGTGAACAGGGGAGAGCCACCGGGGAGCTGTTTTTT
CDR3: CASSEQGRATGELFF

J: TRBJ2-1
V: TRBV11-3
D: -
size: -
DNA: TGTGCCAGCAGCCCTCGGGGCAACGGGAACGATGAGCAGTTCTTC
CDR3: CASSPRGNGNDEQFF

J: TRBJ2-5
V: TRBV11-2
D: -
size: -
DNA: TGTGCCAGCGGCTTAGCTCGAGTGGGGGCCCGAGAGACCCAGTACTTC
CDR3: CASGLARVGARETQYF

J: TRBJ2-7
V: TRBV2
D: TRBD2
size: -
DNA: TGTGCCAGCCTCGGAATAGCGGGAGGGTACGAGCAGTACTTC
CDR3: CASLGIAGGYEQYF

J: TRBJ2-4
V: TRBV5-1
D: TRBD1
size: -
DNA: TGCGCCAGCGGCCAAGACAGGGCCCTGAACATTCAGTACTTC
CDR3: CASGQDRALNIQYF

J: TRBJ2-1
V: TRBV29-1
D: -
size: -
DNA: TGCAGCGTTGATAAAGGGAGCTCCCACAATGAGCAGTTCTTC
CDR3: CSVDKGSSHNEQFF

J: TRBJ2-1
V: TRBV29-1
D: TRBD1
size: many
DNA: TGCAGCGTTGGAAGGGACAGGGGTAACAATGAGCAGTTCTTC
CDR3: CSVGRDRGNNEQFF

J: TRBJ2-6
V: TRBV30
D: TRBD1
size: many
DNA: TGTGCCTGGGACAGGGCTGGGGCCAACGTCCTGACTTTC
CDR3: CAWDRAGANVLTF

J: TRBJ1-2
V: TRBV6-6
D: -
size: -
DNA: TGTGCAAGCATCGACGAGGGGGTTGTAGGCTACGCCTTC
CDR3: CASIDEGVVGYAF

J: TRBJ2-7
V: TRBV30
D: -
size: -
DNA: TGTGCCTGGAGTATAATAGGAGAACAGTACTTC
CDR3: CAWSIIGEQYF

J: TRBJ2-7
V: TRBV11-2
D: TRBD2
size: -
DNA: TGTATCAGCAGCTTAGGTAGGGGACTAGTTCCCGAGCAGTACTTC
CDR3: CISSLGRGLVPEQYF

J: TRBJ2-7
V: TRBV29-1
D: -
size: many
DNA: TGCAGCGTTGAACAGGGGCCCCACGAGCAGTACTTC
CDR3: CSVEQGPHEQYF

J: TRBJ2-3
V: TRBV29-1
D: -
size: -
DNA: TGCAGCGCAGAGGGGGGACGCGGTGCAGATGCGCAGTATTTT
CDR3: CSAEGGRGADAQYF

J: TRBJ2-1
V: TRBV11-2
D: -
size: medium-sized
DNA: TGTGCCAGCAGCTTAGAGGGACTCGACGTTAATGAGCAGTTCTTC
CDR3: CASSLEGLDVNEQFF

J: TRBJ2-5
V: TRBV11-2
D: -
size: -
DNA: TGTGCCGGCCAGAGGAGGGGGGCAACGGAGACCCAGTACTTC
CDR3: CAGQRRGATETQYF

J: TRBJ2-3
V: TRBV2
D: -
size: -
DNA: TGTGCCAGCGCTAGTGGAGATACGCAGTATTTT
CDR3: CASASGDTQYF

J: TRBJ2-5
V: TRBV29-1
D: -
size: -
DNA: TGCAGCATCGGACAGCCTCAAGAGATCCAGTACTTC
CDR3: CSIGQPQEIQYF

J: TRBJ2-2
V: TRBV28
D: TRBD1
size: few
DNA: TGTGCCAGCAGTACTAGGACAGGGAACACCGGGGAGCTGTTTTTT
CDR3: CASSTRTGNTGELFF

J: TRBJ2-2
V: TRBV7-2
D: -
size: -
DNA: TGTGCCAGCAGCTTATCAGGGAACACCGGGGAGCTGTTTTTT
CDR3: CASSLSGNTGELFF

J: TRBJ2-7
V: TRBV6-5
D: -
size: -
DNA: TGTGCCGGCAGTTACTCTGGTAGTTCCGAGCAGTACTTC
CDR3: CAGSYSGSSEQYF

J: TRBJ2-3
V: TRBV28
D: TRBD2
size: many
DNA: TGTGCCAGCAGTCGAGAGCGGGGAGGCACAGATACGCAGTATTTT
CDR3: CASSRERGGTDTQYF

J: TRBJ2-3
V: TRBV28
D: -
size: few
DNA: TGTGCCAGCACCTCTCAAGATACGCAGTATTTT
CDR3: CASTSQDTQYF

J: TRBJ2-2
V: TRBV6-1
D: TRBD2
size: -
DNA: TGTGCCAGCTCTACGGGAGGGGACGCCGGGGAGCTGTTTTTT
CDR3: CASSTGGDAGELFF

J: TRBJ2-1
V: TRBV28
D: TRBD2
size: -
DNA: TGTGCCAGCAACAAAGGGCCCGGGACTAGCGGGCCGTACAATGAGCAGTTCTTC
CDR3: CASNKGPGTSGPYNEQFF

J: TRBJ2-1
V: TRBV2
D: TRBD2
size: -
DNA: TGTGCCAGCAGAACGGGACTAGCTCCCCGTGAGCAGTTCTTC
CDR3: CASRTGLAPREQFF

J: TRBJ2-1
V: TRBV11-1
D: -
size: -
DNA: TGTGCCAGCAGCTTAAATCGGTTTCCGTGGACGGGGGCACATAGGTACATCAACGAGCAGTTCTTC
CDR3: CASSLNRFPWTGAHRYINEQFF

J: TRBJ2-7
V: TRBV11-2
D: TRBD1
size: medium-sized
DNA: TGTGCCAGCAGTTTCGGTCCCGGACAGGGGCCTACTCAGCAGTACTTC
CDR3: CASSFGPGQGPTQQYF

J: TRBJ2-7
V: TRBV7-9
D: -
size: -
DNA: TGTGCCAGCAGCGGAAGGACAAGCTCCTACGGGCAGTACTTC
CDR3: CASSGRTSSYGQYF

J: TRBJ2-3
V: TRBV11-2
D: -
size: -
DNA: TGTGCCAGTAGCTTAGATCAAGGGGATATGCAGTATTTT
CDR3: CASSLDQGDMQYF

J: TRBJ2-7
V: TRBV12-3/TRBV12-4
D: -
size: -
DNA: TGTACCATCAGTTCTACCTTGGACTGGGGGGCCACTAGGTCCTACGAGCAGTACTTC
CDR3: CTISSTLDWGATRSYEQYF

J: TRBJ2-4
V: TRBV20-1
D: TRBD2
size: many
DNA: TGCAGTGCTCGGACTAGCTTGGGGAAAAACATTCAGTACTTC
CDR3: CSARTSLGKNIQYF

J: TRBJ2-1
V: TRBV29-1
D: TRBD1
size: many
DNA: TGCAGCGTTGAGGGGACAGGGGTCTTCAATGAGCAGTTCTTC
CDR3: CSVEGTGVFNEQFF

J: TRBJ2-1
V: TRBV11-2
D: TRBD2
size: -
DNA: TGTGTCAACAGCTTAGCGGGAGCGGGGCAGCAGTTCTTC
CDR3: CVNSLAGAGQQFF

J: TRBJ1-1
V: TRBV11-2
D: -
size: -
DNA: TGTGCCAGCAGTCAAGGGATGACTGAAGCTTTCTTT
CDR3: CASSQGMTEAFF

J: TRBJ2-7
V: TRBV5-1
D: -
size: few
DNA: TGCGCCAGTAGCCAGGGACTGACAGGGCTTTACGAGCAGTACTTC
CDR3: CASSQGLTGLYEQYF

J: TRBJ2-7
V: TRBV29-1
D: TRBD1
size: -
DNA: TGCAGCGCGCAGGAGAGGGGGCTTGCCTCGGAGCAGCACTTC
CDR3: CSAQERGLASEQHF

J: TRBJ1-3
V: TRBV7-9
D: -
size: few
DNA: TGTGCCAGCAGCTTAGCGGAGGTGATAGGGCCTGCCTCTGGAAACACCATATATTTT
CDR3: CASSLAEVIGPASGNTIYF

J: TRBJ1-5
V: TRBV19
D: -
size: few
DNA: TGTGCCAGTAGTATGGGGGGCAGGAGCAATCAGCCCCAGCATTTT
CDR3: CASSMGGRSNQPQHF

J: TRBJ2-7
V: TRBV11-2
D: TRBD1
size: once
DNA: TGTGCCAGCAACCCATACCGCGGACAGGTCAACTCCTACGAGCGGTACTTC
CDR3: CASNPYRGQVNSYERYF

J: TRBJ2-2
V: TRBV29-1
D: -
size: -
DNA: TGCAGCGCCCGTGCCGGGACAACAAACAGCGGGGAGCTGTTTTTT
CDR3: CSARAGTTNSGELFF